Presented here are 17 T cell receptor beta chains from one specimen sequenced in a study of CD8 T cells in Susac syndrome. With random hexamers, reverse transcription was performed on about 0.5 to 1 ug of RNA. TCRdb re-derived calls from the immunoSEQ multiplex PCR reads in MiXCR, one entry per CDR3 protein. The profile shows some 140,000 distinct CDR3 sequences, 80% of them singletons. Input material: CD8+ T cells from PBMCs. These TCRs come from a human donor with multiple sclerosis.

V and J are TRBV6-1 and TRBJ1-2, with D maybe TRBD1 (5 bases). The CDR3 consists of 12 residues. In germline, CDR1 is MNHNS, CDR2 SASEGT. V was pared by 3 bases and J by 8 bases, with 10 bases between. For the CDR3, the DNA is TGTGCCAGCAGTGACCGGGGCGCCGGCTACACCTTC. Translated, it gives CASSDRGAGYTF.

As DNA, the CDR3 is TGCGCCAGCAGCCGCCGACAGGGGGGTCGTACTGAAGCTTTCTTT. Its protein is CASSRRQGGRTEAFF. The V gene is TRBV4-1, the J gene TRBJ1-1; 9 positions agree with TRBD1. Trimming at V came to 4 bases and at J to 5 bases, leaving 8 bases not matched to a gene. The CDR3 runs to 15 residues. CDR1 MGHRA and CDR2 YSYEKL come from the germline V gene.

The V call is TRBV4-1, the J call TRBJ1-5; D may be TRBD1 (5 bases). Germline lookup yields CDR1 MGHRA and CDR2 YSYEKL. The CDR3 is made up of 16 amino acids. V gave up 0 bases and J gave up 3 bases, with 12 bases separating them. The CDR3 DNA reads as TGCGCCAGCAGCCAAGAACCCGGGACCGTCAATCAGCCCCAGCATTTT. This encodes CASSQEPGTVNQPQHF.

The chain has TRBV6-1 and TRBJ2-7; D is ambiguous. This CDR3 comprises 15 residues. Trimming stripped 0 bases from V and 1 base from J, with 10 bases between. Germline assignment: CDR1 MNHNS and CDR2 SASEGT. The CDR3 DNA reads TGTGCCAGCAGTGAAGCTAGAGGCTTTTCCTACGAGCAGTACGTC. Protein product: CASSEARGFSYEQYV.

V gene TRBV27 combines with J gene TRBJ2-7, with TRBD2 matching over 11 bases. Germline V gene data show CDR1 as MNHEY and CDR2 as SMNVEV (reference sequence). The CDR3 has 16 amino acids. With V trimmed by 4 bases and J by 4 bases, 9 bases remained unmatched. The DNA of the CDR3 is TGTGCCAGCAGTTCCATAGCGGGGGGGAGGCCTTACGAGCAGTACTTC. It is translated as CASSSIAGGRPYEQYF.

The CDR3, as DNA: TGTGCCAGTAGTATCACTAGCGGGGGAAACAATGAGCAGTTCTTC. Protein product: CASSITSGGNNEQFF. The chain couples TRBV19 to TRBJ2-1; 11 bases match TRBD2. Per germline, CDR1 LNHDA and CDR2 SQIVND (reference sequence). This CDR3 spans 15 amino acids. V lost 3 bases, J lost 5 bases, and 3 bases stayed unmatched. The full variable domain, its missing parts supplied by reference TRBV19 and TRBJ2-1, is DGGITQSPKYLFRKEGQNVTLSCEQNLNHDAMYWYRQDPGQGLRLIYYSQIVNDFQKGDIAEGYSVSREKKESFPLTVTSAQKNPTAFYLCASSITSGGNNEQFFGPGTRLTVL.

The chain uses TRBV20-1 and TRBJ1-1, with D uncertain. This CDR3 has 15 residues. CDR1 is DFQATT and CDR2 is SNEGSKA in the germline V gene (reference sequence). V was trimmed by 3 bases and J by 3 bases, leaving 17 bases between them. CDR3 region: CSARWQVVGYTEAFF. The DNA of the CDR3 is TGCAGTGCTAGGTGGCAGGTTGTTGGGTACACTGAAGCTTTCTTT.

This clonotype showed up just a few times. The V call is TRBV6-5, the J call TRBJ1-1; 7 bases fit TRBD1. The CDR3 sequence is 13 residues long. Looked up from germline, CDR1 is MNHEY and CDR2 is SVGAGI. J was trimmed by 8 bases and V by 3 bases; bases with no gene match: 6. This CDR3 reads CASSYPGTEEAFF. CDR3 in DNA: TGTGCCAGCAGTTATCCCGGGACAGAAGAAGCTTTCTTT.

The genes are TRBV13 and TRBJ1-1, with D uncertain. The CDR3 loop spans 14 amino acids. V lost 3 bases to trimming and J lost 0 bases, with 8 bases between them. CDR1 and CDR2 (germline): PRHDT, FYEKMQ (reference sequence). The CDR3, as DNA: TGTGCCAGCAGCTTTTTATCGGTGAACACTGAAGCTTTCTTT. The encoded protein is CASSFLSVNTEAFF.

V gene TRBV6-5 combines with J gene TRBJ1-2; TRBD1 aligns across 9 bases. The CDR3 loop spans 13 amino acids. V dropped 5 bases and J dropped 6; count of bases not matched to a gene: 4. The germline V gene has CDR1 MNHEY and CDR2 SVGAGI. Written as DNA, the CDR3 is TGTGCCAGCAGTGGGGACAGGGAGGATGGCTACACCTTC. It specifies CASSGDREDGYTF.

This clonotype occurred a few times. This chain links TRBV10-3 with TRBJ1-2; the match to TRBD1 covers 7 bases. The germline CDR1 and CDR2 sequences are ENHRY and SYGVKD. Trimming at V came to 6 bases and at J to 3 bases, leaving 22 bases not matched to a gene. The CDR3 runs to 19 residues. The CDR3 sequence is CAIRRIPGQKAGEDYGYTF. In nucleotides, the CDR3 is TGTGCCATCAGGAGGATACCGGGACAGAAAGCGGGAGAGGACTATGGCTACACCTTC.

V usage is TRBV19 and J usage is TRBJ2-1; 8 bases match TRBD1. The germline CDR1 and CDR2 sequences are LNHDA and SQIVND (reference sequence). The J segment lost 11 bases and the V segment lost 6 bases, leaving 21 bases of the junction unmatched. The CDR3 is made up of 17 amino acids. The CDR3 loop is CASSHTSTGALEEKQFF. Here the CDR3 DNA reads TGTGCCAGTAGCCACACATCGACAGGGGCCTTAGAGGAGAAGCAGTTCTTC.

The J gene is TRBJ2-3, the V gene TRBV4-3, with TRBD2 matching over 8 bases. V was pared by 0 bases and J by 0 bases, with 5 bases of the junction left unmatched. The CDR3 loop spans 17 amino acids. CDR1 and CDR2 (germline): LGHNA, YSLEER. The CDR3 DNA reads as TGCGCCAGCAGCCAAGATGGGCCTAGCGGGAGCACAGATACGCAGTATTTT. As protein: CASSQDGPSGSTDTQYF.

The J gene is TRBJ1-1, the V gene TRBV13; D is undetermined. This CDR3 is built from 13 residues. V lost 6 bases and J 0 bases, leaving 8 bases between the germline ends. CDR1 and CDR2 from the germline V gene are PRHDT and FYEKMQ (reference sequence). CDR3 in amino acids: CASRDALNTEAFF. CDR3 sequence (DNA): TGTGCCAGCAGAGATGCCCTGAACACTGAAGCTTTCTTT.

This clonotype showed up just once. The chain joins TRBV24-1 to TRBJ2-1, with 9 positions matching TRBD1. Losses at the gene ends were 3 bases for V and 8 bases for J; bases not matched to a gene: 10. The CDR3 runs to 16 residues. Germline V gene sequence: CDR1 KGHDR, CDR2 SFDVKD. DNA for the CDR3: TGTGCCACCAGTGATCTTCCGGGACAGGGTAGCGATGAGCAGTTCTTC. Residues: CATSDLPGQGSDEQFF.

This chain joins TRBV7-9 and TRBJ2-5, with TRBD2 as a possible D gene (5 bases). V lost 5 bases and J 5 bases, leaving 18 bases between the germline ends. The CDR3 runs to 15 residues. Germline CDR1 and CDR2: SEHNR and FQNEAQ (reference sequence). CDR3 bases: TGTGCCAGCAGCCCCTGGGCAGGTGGGGAGGAGACCCAGTACTTC. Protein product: CASSPWAGGEETQYF.

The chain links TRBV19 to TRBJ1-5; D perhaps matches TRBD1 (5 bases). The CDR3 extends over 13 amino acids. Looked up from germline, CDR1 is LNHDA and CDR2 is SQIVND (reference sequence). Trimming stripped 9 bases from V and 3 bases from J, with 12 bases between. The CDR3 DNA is TGTGCCAGCCACGACAGCGTCAATCAGCCCCAGCATTTT. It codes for CASHDSVNQPQHF.